One and the same sample provided the 7 T cell receptor beta chains below, sequenced in a study of CD8 T cells in Susac syndrome. Reverse transcription of 0.5 to 1 ug RNA was performed with random hexamers. MiXCR, applied by TCRdb to the immunoSEQ multiplex PCR reads, yields one record per CDR3 protein. This sample carries approximately 180,000 distinct CDR3 sequences, 90% to 96% of them seen once, and the ten largest clones take approximately 0.09%. What was sequenced was CD4+ T cells from PBMCs. These receptors all come from a human donor with multiple sclerosis.

The rearrangement joins TRBV23-1 to TRBJ1-2; tentative D call: TRBD1 (5 bases). TRBV23-1 falls under the ORF class, with uncertain function. Trimming left V 0 bases short and J 4 bases short, with 15 bases between. The CDR3 runs 16 residues. Here the CDR3 DNA reads TGCGCCAGCAGTCAATCGAGGGGCGAGGGTCTCTATGGCTACACCTTC. Amino acids: CASSQSRGEGLYGYTF.

The rearrangement links TRBV30 to TRBJ1-5, with 8 bases that match TRBD1. Germline CDR1 reads GTSNPN; CDR2 reads SVGIG (reference sequence). V shed 1 base and J 4 bases; nucleotides not matched to a gene: 12. CDR3 size: 17 residues. CDR3 amino acids: CAWSGTGFSGENQPQHF. CDR3 nucleotides: TGTGCCTGGAGTGGGACAGGGTTCTCGGGCGAAAATCAGCCCCAGCATTTT.

Notes on this clonotype: One end of the junction does not line up with germline, which may come from a read error. The chain links TRBV6-1 to TRBJ1-3, with D uncertain. Germline assignment: CDR1 MNHNS and CDR2 SASEGT. There are 13 residues in the CDR3. CDR3 amino acids: CASSEAARNTIYF. The DNA of the CDR3 is TGTGCCAGCAGCGAAGCAGCGCGAAACACCATATATTTT.

This chain joins TRBV30 and TRBJ1-1; 7 bases are a match to TRBD1. The CDR3 length is 16 residues. The trim removed 2 bases at V and 1 base at J, leaving 10 bases unmatched. Germline V lookup: CDR1 GTSNPN, CDR2 SVGIG (reference sequence). CDR3 DNA: TGTGCCTGGAGTTCCGCAGGGGGTAAGAGGAACACTGAAGCTTTCTTT. Protein product: CAWSSAGGKRNTEAFF.

The sample holds a few counts of this clonotype. CDR3 nucleotides: TGCGCCAGCAGCACTAGCGGGGGGGCCTACGAGCAGTACTTC. Translating gives CASSTSGGAYEQYF. This rearrangement joins TRBV4-1 to TRBJ2-7, with 13 bases lining up with TRBD2. CDR1 is MGHRA, CDR2 YSYEKL, per germline. V shed 5 bases and J 2 bases; nucleotides not matched to a gene: 0. The CDR3 length is 14 residues.

This clonotype was counted once. This rearrangement joins TRBV7-2 to TRBJ2-6, with D possibly TRBD2 on 6 matching bases. The germline V and J ends were trimmed by 3 bases and 1 base, with 13 bases remaining between them. The CDR3 has 17 amino acids. Germline CDR1 is SGHTA and CDR2 is FQGNSA. The CDR3 sequence: CASSFLGTPSGANVLTF. DNA for the CDR3: TGTGCCAGCAGCTTCTTAGGGACTCCGTCTGGGGCCAACGTCCTGACTTTC.

The chain is built from TRBV30 and TRBJ1-5; no definite D call. Deletions cut 2 bases from V and 4 bases from J, with 9 bases between. This CDR3 comprises 13 residues. The V gene's germline CDR1 is GTSNPN and CDR2 SVGIG (reference sequence). CDR3 nucleotides: TGTGCCTGGAGTCTTGGACTTAATCAGCCCCAGCATTTT. Translating it yields CAWSLGLNQPQHF.